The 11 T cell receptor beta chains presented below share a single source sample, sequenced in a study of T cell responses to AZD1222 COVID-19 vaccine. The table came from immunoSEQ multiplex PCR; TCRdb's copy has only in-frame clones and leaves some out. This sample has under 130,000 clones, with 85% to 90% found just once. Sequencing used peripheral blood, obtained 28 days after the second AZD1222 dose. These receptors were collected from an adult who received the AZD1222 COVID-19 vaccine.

The CDR3 bases are TGTGCCAGCAGTTTGGGGGCACTCCAGCGGGAGACCCAGTACTTC. As protein: CASSLGALQRETQYF. V is TRBV28 and J is TRBJ2-5, with D possibly TRBD1 on 6 matching bases. The CDR3 has 15 residues. In germline, CDR1 is MDHEN, CDR2 SYDVKM. Deletions cut 3 bases from V and 5 bases from J, with 16 bases between. Full variable domain (missing parts from reference TRBV28 and TRBJ2-5): DVKVTQSSRYLVKRTGEKVFLECVQDMDHENMFWYRQDPGLGLRLIYFSYDVKMKEKGDIPEGYSVSREKKERFSLILESASTNQTSMYLCASSLGALQRETQYFGPGTRLLVL.

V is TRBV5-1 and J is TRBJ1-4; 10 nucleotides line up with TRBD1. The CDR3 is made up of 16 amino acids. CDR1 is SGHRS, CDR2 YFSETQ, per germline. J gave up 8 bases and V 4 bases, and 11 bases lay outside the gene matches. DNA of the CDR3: TGCGCCAGCAGCGAATTGCCCGGGACAGGGGTGGAAAAACTGTTTTTT. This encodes CASSELPGTGVEKLFF. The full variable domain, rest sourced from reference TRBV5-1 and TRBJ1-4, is KAGVTQTPRYLIKTRGQQVTLSCSPISGHRSVSWYQQTPGQGLQFLFEYFSETQRNKGNFPGRFSGRQFSNSRSEMNVSTLELGDSALYLCASSELPGTGVEKLFFGSGTQLSVL.

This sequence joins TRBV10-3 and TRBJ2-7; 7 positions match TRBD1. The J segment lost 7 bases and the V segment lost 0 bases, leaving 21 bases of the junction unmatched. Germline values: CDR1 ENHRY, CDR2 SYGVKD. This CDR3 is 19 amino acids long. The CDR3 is CAISESQTPQGPRAREQYF. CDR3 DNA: TGTGCCATCAGTGAGTCACAGACGCCACAGGGGCCAAGGGCCCGGGAGCAGTACTTC.

The CDR3 nucleotides are TGCGCCAGCAGCCAAGGGAGAGGGGGCCGTCAGAACACTGAAGCTTTCTTT. It specifies CASSQGRGGRQNTEAFF. The V call is TRBV4-1, the J call TRBJ1-1, with TRBD1 identical over 7 bases. The V gene's germline CDR1 is MGHRA and CDR2 YSYEKL. V dropped 1 base and J dropped 1; count of bases not matched to a gene: 9. The CDR3 totals 17 residues.

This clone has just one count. CDR3: CASSDGRSVYGYTF. For the CDR3, the DNA is TGTGCCAGCAGTGACGGACGTTCCGTCTATGGCTACACCTTC. The chain joins TRBV25-1 to TRBJ1-2; D is ambiguous. Trimming left V 3 bases short and J 4 bases short, with 12 bases between. CDR3 length: 14 residues. Per germline, CDR1 MGHDK and CDR2 SYGVNS.

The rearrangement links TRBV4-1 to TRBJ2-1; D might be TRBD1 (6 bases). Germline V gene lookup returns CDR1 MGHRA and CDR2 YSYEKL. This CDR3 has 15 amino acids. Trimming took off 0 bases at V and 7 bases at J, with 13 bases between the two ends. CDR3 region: CASSQDNRVGNEQFF. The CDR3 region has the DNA TGCGCCAGCAGCCAAGATAACAGGGTCGGTAATGAGCAGTTCTTC.

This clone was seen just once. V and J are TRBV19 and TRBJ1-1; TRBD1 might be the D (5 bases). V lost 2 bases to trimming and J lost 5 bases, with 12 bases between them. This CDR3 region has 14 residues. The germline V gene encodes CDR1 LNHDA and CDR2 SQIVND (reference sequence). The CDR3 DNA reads TGTGCCAGTAGTATATTGGGGGGAGGGACTGAAGCTTTCTTT. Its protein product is CASSILGGGTEAFF.

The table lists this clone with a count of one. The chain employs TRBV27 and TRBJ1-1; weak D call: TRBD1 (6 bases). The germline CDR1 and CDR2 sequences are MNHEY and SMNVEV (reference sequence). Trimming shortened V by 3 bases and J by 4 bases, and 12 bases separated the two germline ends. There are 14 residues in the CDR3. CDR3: CASSFLQGGTEAFF. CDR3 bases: TGTGCCAGCAGTTTTCTACAGGGAGGCACTGAAGCTTTCTTT.

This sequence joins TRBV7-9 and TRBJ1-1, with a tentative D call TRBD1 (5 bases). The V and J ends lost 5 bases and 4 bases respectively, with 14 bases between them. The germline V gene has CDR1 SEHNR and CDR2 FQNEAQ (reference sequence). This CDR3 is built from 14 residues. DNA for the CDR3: TGTGCCAGCAGCACCGAGGGGCCAGGCACTGAAGCTTTCTTT. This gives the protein CASSTEGPGTEAFF.

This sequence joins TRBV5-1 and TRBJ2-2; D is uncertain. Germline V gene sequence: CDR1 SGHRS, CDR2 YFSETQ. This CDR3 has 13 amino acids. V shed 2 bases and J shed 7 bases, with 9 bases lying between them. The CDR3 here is CASSLRVGGELFF. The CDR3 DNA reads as TGCGCCAGCAGCTTAAGGGTAGGCGGGGAGCTGTTTTTT.

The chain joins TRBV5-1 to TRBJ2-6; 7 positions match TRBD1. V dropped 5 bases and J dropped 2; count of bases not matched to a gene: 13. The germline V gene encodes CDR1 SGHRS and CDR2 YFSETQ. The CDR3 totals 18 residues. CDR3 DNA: TGCGCCAGCAGAACCGACAGGGCGATCAGGACTGGGGCCAACGTCCTGACTTTC. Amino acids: CASRTDRAIRTGANVLTF. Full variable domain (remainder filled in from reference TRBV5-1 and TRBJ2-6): KAGVTQTPRYLIKTRGQQVTLSCSPISGHRSVSWYQQTPGQGLQFLFEYFSETQRNKGNFPGRFSGRQFSNSRSEMNVSTLELGDSALYLCASRTDRAIRTGANVLTFGAGSRLTVL.